The clone carrying this T cell receptor (beta chain) was seen just once. This table comes from immunoSEQ multiplex PCR, and its TCRdb copy is limited to in-frame clones, with some not included. This table has 50,000 to 60,000 clones, 85% to 90% appearing once. The data derive from a study of OX40 agonist ivuxolimab in advanced cancers. Germline CDR1 reads MNHEY; CDR2 reads SVGAGI. The V and J ends lost 2 bases and 3 bases respectively, with 7 bases between them. The CDR3 is 13 residues long. This sample comprised CD4+ or CD8+ T cells sorted from blood, obtained in a trial of the OX40 agonist ivuxolimab. The V gene is TRBV6-5, the J gene TRBJ1-1, with unresolved D. The sequence derives from an adult with an advanced solid tumor such as melanoma, head and neck, liver or kidney cancer. CDR3: CASSYAGDTEAFF. The CDR3 DNA is TGTGCCAGCAGTTACGCTGGGGACACTGAAGCTTTCTTT.